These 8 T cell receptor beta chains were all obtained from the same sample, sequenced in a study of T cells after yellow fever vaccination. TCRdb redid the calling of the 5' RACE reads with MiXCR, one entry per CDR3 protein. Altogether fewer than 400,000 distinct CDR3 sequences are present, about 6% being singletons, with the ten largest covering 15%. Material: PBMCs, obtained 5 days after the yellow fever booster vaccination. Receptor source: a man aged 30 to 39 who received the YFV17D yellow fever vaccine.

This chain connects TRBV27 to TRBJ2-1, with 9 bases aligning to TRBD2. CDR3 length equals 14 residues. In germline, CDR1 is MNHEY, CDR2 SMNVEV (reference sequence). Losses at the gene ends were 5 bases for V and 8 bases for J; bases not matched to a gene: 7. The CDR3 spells CASSPGTSIDEQFF. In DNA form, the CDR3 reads TGTGCCAGCAGTCCCGGGACTAGCATCGATGAGCAGTTCTTC.

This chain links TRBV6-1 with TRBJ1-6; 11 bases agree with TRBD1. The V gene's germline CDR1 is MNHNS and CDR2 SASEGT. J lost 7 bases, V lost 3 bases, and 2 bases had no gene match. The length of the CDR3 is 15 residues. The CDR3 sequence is CASSDGTGGNSPLHF. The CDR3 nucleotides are TGTGCCAGCAGTGACGGGACAGGGGGAAATTCACCCCTCCACTTT.

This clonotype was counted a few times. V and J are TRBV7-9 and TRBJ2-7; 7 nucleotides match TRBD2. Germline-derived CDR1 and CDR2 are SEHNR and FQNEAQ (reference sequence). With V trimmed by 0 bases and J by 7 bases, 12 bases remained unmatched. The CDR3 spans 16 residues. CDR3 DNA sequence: TGTGCCAGCAGCTTAGCCGCCGGGACTAACCCCGGGGAGCAGTACTTC. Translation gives CASSLAAGTNPGEQYF.

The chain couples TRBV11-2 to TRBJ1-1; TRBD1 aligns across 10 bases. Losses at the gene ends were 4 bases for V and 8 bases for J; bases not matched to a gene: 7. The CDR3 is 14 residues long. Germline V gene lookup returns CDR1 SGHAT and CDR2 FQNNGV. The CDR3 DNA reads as TGTGCCAGCAGCTCCCGGGACAGGGGCCCCGAAGCTTTCTTT. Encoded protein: CASSSRDRGPEAFF.

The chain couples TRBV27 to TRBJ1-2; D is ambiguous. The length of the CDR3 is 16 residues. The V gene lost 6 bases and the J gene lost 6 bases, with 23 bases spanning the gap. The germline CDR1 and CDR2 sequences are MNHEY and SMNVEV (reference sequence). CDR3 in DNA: TGTGCCAGCAGCTCGCCCGGGTCCCTTGTAGCAGATGGCTACACCTTC. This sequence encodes CASSSPGSLVADGYTF.

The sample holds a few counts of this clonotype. The CDR3 spells CASSSPGSGTRETQYF. The CDR3 region has the DNA TGTGCCAGCAGCTCCCCGGGGAGCGGGACAAGGGAGACCCAGTACTTC. This rearrangement joins TRBV7-2 to TRBJ2-5; D perhaps matches TRBD2 (7 bases). This CDR3 is 16 amino acids long. Germline assignment: CDR1 SGHTA and CDR2 FQGNSA. Deletions cut 4 bases from V and 5 bases from J, with 20 bases between. Combining the CDR3 with reference TRBV7-2 and TRBJ2-5 gives the whole variable domain GAGVSQSPSNKVTEKGKDVELRCDPISGHTALYWYRQSLGQGLEFLIYFQGNSAPDKSGLPSDRFSAERTGGSVSTLTIQRTQQEDSAVYLCASSSPGSGTRETQYFGPGTRLLVL.

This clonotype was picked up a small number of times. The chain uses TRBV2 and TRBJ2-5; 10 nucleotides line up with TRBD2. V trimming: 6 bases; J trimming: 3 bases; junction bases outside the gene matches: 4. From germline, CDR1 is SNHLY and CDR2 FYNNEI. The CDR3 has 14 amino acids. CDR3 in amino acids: CASSVSGRKETQYF. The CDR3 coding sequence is TGTGCCAGCAGCGTTAGCGGGAGGAAAGAGACCCAGTACTTC.

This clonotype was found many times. The CDR3 DNA sequence: TGTGCCAGCAGCTCGTGGGGCAGGGACACAGATACGCAGTATTTT. Encoded protein: CASSSWGRDTDTQYF. The rearrangement links TRBV7-2 to TRBJ2-3; a weak D match, TRBD1 (5 bases). The CDR3 runs to 15 residues. Germline V gives CDR1 SGHTA, CDR2 FQGNSA. Deletions cut 4 bases from V and 2 bases from J, with 13 bases between.